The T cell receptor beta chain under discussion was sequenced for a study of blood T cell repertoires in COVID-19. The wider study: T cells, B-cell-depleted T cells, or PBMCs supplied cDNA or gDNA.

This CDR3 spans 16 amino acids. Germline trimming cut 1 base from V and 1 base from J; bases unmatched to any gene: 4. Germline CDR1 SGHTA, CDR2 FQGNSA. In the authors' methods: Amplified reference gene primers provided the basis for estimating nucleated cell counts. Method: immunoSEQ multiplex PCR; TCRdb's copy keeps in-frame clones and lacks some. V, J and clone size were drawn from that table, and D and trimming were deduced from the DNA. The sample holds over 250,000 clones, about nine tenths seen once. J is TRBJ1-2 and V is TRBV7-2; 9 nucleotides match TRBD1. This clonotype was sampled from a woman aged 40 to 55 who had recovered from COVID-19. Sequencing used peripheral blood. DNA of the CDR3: TGTGCCAGCAGCTTAGGGGGGGGACAGGGTAACTATGGCTACACCTTC. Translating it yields CASSLGGGQGNYGYTF.